This T cell receptor (beta chain) derives from a study of high-grade serous ovarian cancer treatment subgroups. The assay was immunoSEQ multiplex PCR, and TCRdb's table has in-frame clones only and misses some. Among about 16,000 clones listed, 73% were seen once. Study-level results: These tumor repertoires lack spatial information from bulk sequencing.

The tumor samples were collected prior to definitive surgery or chemotherapy. On this clone itself: No antigen is known for it.

Trimming left V 6 bases short and J 5 bases short, with 22 bases between. Germline V lookup: CDR1 KGHSH, CDR2 LQKENI. This CDR3 contains 16 residues. The source material was tumor tissue. The sequence derives from a human donor with high-grade serous ovarian cancer. V and J are TRBV18 and TRBJ1-1, with D perhaps TRBD1 (5 bases). The CDR3 nucleotides are TGTGCCAGCTCCCCTACGACGAGGGGCATCGGTACTGAAGCTTTCTTT. This translates into CASSPTTRGIGTEAFF.